The clone carrying this TCR beta chain was seen repeatedly, ten times or more. The TCRbeta library incorporated unique molecular identifiers. Each CDR3 protein is one row after TCRdb ran MiXCR on the PCR reads. This sample has some 200,000 distinct CDR3 sequences, with approximately 9.9% found just once. This record belongs to a study of T-cell reconstitution after alpha-beta-depleted transplantation in children. V shed 4 bases and J 3 bases; nucleotides not matched to a gene: 0. From germline, CDR1 is SGHRS and CDR2 YFSETQ. The CDR3 has 12 amino acids. The input for sequencing was PBMCs from the stem cell graft donor, taken from the stem cell graft. This chain connects TRBV5-1 to TRBJ2-7; 8 nucleotides match TRBD2. The TCR originated in a human donor who donated a stem cell graft to a child with SCID. The CDR3: CASSGTSYEQYF. The CDR3 nucleotides read TGCGCCAGCAGCGGGACTAGCTACGAGCAGTACTTC. Full variable domain (missing parts from reference TRBV5-1 and TRBJ2-7): KAGVTQTPRYLIKTRGQQVTLSCSPISGHRSVSWYQQTPGQGLQFLFEYFSETQRNKGNFPGRFSGRQFSNSRSEMNVSTLELGDSALYLCASSGTSYEQYFGPGTRLTVT.